The 30 T cell receptor beta chains presented below share a single source sample, sequenced in a study of T cell responses to AZD1222 COVID-19 vaccine. The table came from immunoSEQ multiplex PCR; TCRdb's copy has only in-frame clones and leaves some out. Here the sample spans more than 120,000 clones, about 86% being singletons. The sequencing here drew on peripheral blood, taken 28 days after the second AZD1222 dose. The source is an adult who received the AZD1222 COVID-19 vaccine.

The V call is TRBV28, the J call TRBJ1-2; no clear D. Germline assignment: CDR1 MDHEN and CDR2 SYDVKM. CDR3 length: 11 amino acids. V lost 4 bases to trimming and J lost 7 bases, with 7 bases between them. In nucleotides, the CDR3 is TGTGCCAGCAGTTATTCACGTGGCTACACCTTC. Residues: CASSYSRGYTF.

This chain links TRBV3-1 (or the pseudogene TRBV3-2) with TRBJ2-7, with 8 bases aligning to TRBD2. Germline CDR1 is LGHDT and CDR2 is YNNKEL (reference sequence). The CDR3 is made up of 14 amino acids. V trimming: 1 base; J trimming: 7 bases; junction bases outside the gene matches: 6. The CDR3 coding sequence is TGTGCCAGCAGCCAAGGGACTAGCCTCTGGGAGCAGTACTTC. Translation: CASSQGTSLWEQYF.

The chain carries TRBV30 and TRBJ2-1; D may correspond to TRBD1 or TRBD2 (5 bases each). V was trimmed by 1 base and J by 8 bases, leaving 18 bases between them. The length of the CDR3 is 15 residues. CDR1 GTSNPN and CDR2 SVGIG come from the germline V gene (reference sequence). CDR3 sequence: CAWSGNWRMGDEQFF. CDR3 DNA: TGTGCCTGGAGTGGGAACTGGCGGATGGGGGATGAGCAGTTCTTC.

V gene TRBV6-5 combines with J gene TRBJ2-3; 7 nucleotides agree with TRBD2. This CDR3 comprises 15 residues. Germline CDR1 and CDR2: MNHEY and SVGAGI. With 6 bases clipped from V and 4 bases from J, the junction kept 10 bases outside the gene matches. As DNA, the CDR3 is TGTGCCAGCAGAACGGCGGCTAGCGGACCAGATACGCAGTATTTT. Amino acids: CASRTAASGPDTQYF.

The CDR3 protein is CAISGGNPDTQYF. The CDR3 bases are TGTGCCATCAGCGGCGGGAATCCGGATACGCAGTATTTT. The V call is TRBV10-3, the J call TRBJ2-3, with D perhaps TRBD2 (6 bases). The CDR3 covers 13 residues. The V end was cut by 6 bases, the J end by 6 bases, with 13 bases between. Germline CDR1 is ENHRY and CDR2 is SYGVKD.

In DNA, the CDR3 is TGTGCCAGCAGTTTTCGGGACAGTGAAAAACTGTTTTTT. Protein: CASSFRDSEKLFF. The chain couples TRBV27 to TRBJ1-4; TRBD1 matches 7 bases. This CDR3 is 13 amino acids long. With V trimmed by 3 bases and J by 7 bases, 2 bases remained unmatched. The germline CDR1 and CDR2 sequences are MNHEY and SMNVEV (reference sequence).

This clone was seen a handful of times. The rearrangement uses TRBV3-1 (or the pseudogene TRBV3-2) and TRBJ2-5; D gene unclear. V lost 0 bases, J lost 7 bases, and 9 bases lay in between. The length of the CDR3 is 13 residues. The germline V gene encodes CDR1 LGHDT and CDR2 YNNKEL (reference sequence). The CDR3 reads CASSQDFPGTQYF. Written as DNA, the CDR3 is TGTGCCAGCAGCCAAGATTTCCCTGGGACCCAGTACTTC.

The chain uses TRBV7-2 and TRBJ2-7; D is undetermined. Germline V lookup: CDR1 SGHTA, CDR2 FQGNSA. This CDR3 is 13 amino acids long. V lost 0 bases and J 5 bases, leaving 8 bases between the germline ends. CDR3 in DNA: TGTGCCAGCAGCTTAGCGGGAAACCACGAGCAGTACTTC. Translation: CASSLAGNHEQYF.

As for this clone: The sample has other DNA sequences that encode this CDR3 too. The rearrangement links TRBV18 to TRBJ1-3; D is uncertain. V lost 6 bases, J lost 0 bases, and 9 bases lay in between. The CDR3 has 14 residues. Germline lookup yields CDR1 KGHSH and CDR2 LQKENI. CDR3 DNA: TGTGCCAGCTCCCCCGATCTCTCTGGAAACACCATATATTTT. Amino acids: CASSPDLSGNTIYF.

The CDR3 reads CASTHRDSQAFF. The CDR3 DNA follows: TGTGCCAGCACCCACCGGGACAGCCAAGCTTTCTTT. This sequence joins TRBV6-5 and TRBJ1-1, with 7 bases matching TRBD1. V was clipped by 7 bases and J by 9 bases; unmatched bases: 8. There are 12 residues in the CDR3. Germline values: CDR1 MNHEY, CDR2 SVGAGI.

The V and J genes are TRBV11-2 and TRBJ1-1; the D is unclear. The germline V gene encodes CDR1 SGHAT and CDR2 FQNNGV. The V and J ends lost 1 base and 6 bases respectively, with 9 bases between them. The CDR3 covers 13 residues. Written as DNA, the CDR3 is TGTGCCAGCAGCTTAGCCTGGGCCCCTGAAGCTTTCTTT. The encoded protein is CASSLAWAPEAFF.

The CDR3 spells CASSLAGGADTQYF. CDR3 sequence (DNA): TGTGCCAGCAGCTTAGCGGGTGGCGCAGATACGCAGTATTTT. The V gene is TRBV7-6, the J gene TRBJ2-3; D ambiguous. CDR1 is SGHVS and CDR2 is FNYEAQ in the germline V gene. The CDR3 is 14 residues long. Trimming removed 0 bases from V and 4 bases from J, with 8 bases in between.

The V gene is TRBV5-4, the J gene TRBJ1-3; tentative D call: TRBD1 (5 bases). V lost 0 bases to trimming and J lost 2 bases, with 6 bases between them. CDR3 length equals 14 residues. CDR1 SGHNT and CDR2 YYREEE come from the germline V gene (reference sequence). DNA of the CDR3: TGTGCCAGCAGCTTGGCAGGGACTGGAAACACCATATATTTT. Protein: CASSLAGTGNTIYF. The full variable domain, with the rest looked up from reference TRBV5-4 and TRBJ1-3, is ETGVTQSPTHLIKTRGQQVTLRCSSQSGHNTVSWYQQALGQGPQFIFQYYREEENGRGNFPPRFSGLQFPNYSSELNVNALELDDSALYLCASSLAGTGNTIYFGEGSWLTVV.

The chain has TRBV7-9 and TRBJ1-1; no firm D call. Trimming took off 5 bases at V and 4 bases at J, with 8 bases between the two ends. CDR1 and CDR2 (germline): SEHNR, FQNEAQ (reference sequence). There are 12 residues in the CDR3. The CDR3 DNA reads as TGTGCCAGCAGCCCGGTGGGCACTGAAGCTTTCTTT. This gives the protein CASSPVGTEAFF.

The CDR3 sequence is CAISGGLATGELFF. The CDR3 DNA sequence: TGTGCCATCAGTGGGGGACTAGCAACCGGGGAGCTGTTTTTT. V is TRBV10-3 and J is TRBJ2-2, with TRBD2 matching over 9 bases. The J segment lost 5 bases and the V segment lost 4 bases, leaving 2 bases of the junction unmatched. The CDR3 is 14 amino acids. Germline CDR1 ENHRY, CDR2 SYGVKD.

The chain links TRBV2 to TRBJ1-2; D gene unclear. The CDR3 is made up of 11 amino acids. Trimming stripped 4 bases from V and 2 bases from J, with 2 bases between. Germline CDR1 reads SNHLY; CDR2 reads FYNNEI. The CDR3 region is CASSVNYGYTF. The CDR3 nucleotides read TGTGCCAGCAGTGTCAACTATGGCTACACCTTC. Supplemented by reference TRBV2 and TRBJ1-2, the full variable domain reads EPEVTQTPSHQVTQMGQEVILRCVPISNHLYFYWYRQILGQKVEFLVSFYNNEISEKSEIFDDQFSVERPDGSNFTLKIRSTKLEDSAMYFCASSVNYGYTFGSGTRLTVV.

This rearrangement joins TRBV9 to TRBJ1-4, with 7 positions matching TRBD1. J was trimmed by 8 bases and V by 2 bases; bases with no gene match: 9. The length of the CDR3 is 15 residues. Germline V lookup: CDR1 SGDLS, CDR2 YYNGEE. The CDR3 DNA follows: TGTGCCAGCAGCGTTAACAGGGGAGGGGAAGAAAAACTGTTTTTT. It translates to CASSVNRGGEEKLFF.

In this sample, this clone turned up a few times. The CDR3 sequence is CATFAREVGNSPLHF. The CDR3 region has the DNA TGTGCCACCTTTGCGAGGGAGGTGGGAAATTCACCCCTCCACTTT. The chain is built from TRBV6-5 and TRBJ1-6; the D is unclear. The CDR3 totals 15 residues. Germline-derived CDR1 and CDR2 are MNHEY and SVGAGI. Trimming took 10 bases from V and 7 from J, leaving 20 bases between them.

The chain combines TRBV5-1 with TRBJ1-4; D is perhaps TRBD1 (6 bases). Germline lookup yields CDR1 SGHRS and CDR2 YFSETQ. V gave up 7 bases and J gave up 3 bases, with 10 bases separating them. This CDR3 is built from 13 residues. The CDR3 sequence: CASRGTPNEKLFF. CDR3 sequence (DNA): TGCGCCAGCCGGGGGACACCTAATGAAAAACTGTTTTTT.

This clone was seen only once. V is TRBV7-9 and J is TRBJ1-6; possibly TRBD1 for D (5 bases). Germline V gene data show CDR1 as SEHNR and CDR2 as FQNEAQ (reference sequence). This CDR3 spans 13 amino acids. Trimming left V 7 bases short and J 13 bases short, with 17 bases between. The CDR3 is CASNRQGINPLHF. The CDR3 nucleotides read TGTGCCAGCAATCGGCAGGGTATTAATCCCCTCCACTTT.

This rearrangement joins TRBV19 to TRBJ2-1, with 7 bases fitting TRBD2. CDR3 length: 17 amino acids. The germline V gene encodes CDR1 LNHDA and CDR2 SQIVND (reference sequence). J gave up 7 bases and V 0 bases, and 12 bases lay outside the gene matches. The CDR3 region has the DNA TGTGCCAGTAGTATAGACCTCAGGGAGGGACTACAGAATGAGCAGTTCTTC. It codes for CASSIDLREGLQNEQFF.

This sequence joins TRBV7-9 and TRBJ2-3; a weak D match, TRBD1 (6 bases). The V gene lost 5 bases and the J gene lost 4 bases, with 19 bases spanning the gap. The germline gives CDR1 SEHNR, CDR2 FQNEAQ (reference sequence). The length of the CDR3 is 16 residues. CDR3 loop: CASSPPLAGVSDTQYF. In DNA form, the CDR3 reads TGTGCCAGCAGCCCGCCCTTGGCAGGGGTCTCAGATACGCAGTATTTT.

This chain links TRBV11-2 with TRBJ1-1, with D unresolved. This CDR3 is built from 14 residues. Looked up from germline, CDR1 is SGHAT and CDR2 is FQNNGV. V lost 4 bases, J lost 1 base, and 10 bases lay in between. The CDR3 region is CASSSTRGNTEAFF. The CDR3 DNA sequence: TGTGCCAGCAGCTCTACCCGAGGGAACACTGAAGCTTTCTTT. Full variable domain (outside the CDR3, taken from reference TRBV11-2 and TRBJ1-1): EAGVAQSPRYKIIEKRQSVAFWCNPISGHATLYWYQQILGQGPKLLIQFQNNGVVDDSQLPKDRFSAERLKGVDSTLKIQPAKLEDSAVYLCASSSTRGNTEAFFGQGTRLTVV.

This rearrangement joins TRBV19 to TRBJ1-1; 7 nucleotides line up with TRBD1. Germline CDR1 and CDR2: LNHDA and SQIVND (reference sequence). This CDR3 is 13 amino acids long. Trimming took 8 bases from V and 1 from J; bases not matched to a gene: 4. CDR3 nucleotides: TGTGCCAGTTCCGGGACAGCGAACACTGAAGCTTTCTTT. As protein: CASSGTANTEAFF.

For this clone: Other DNA variants within this sample encode the same CDR3. The genes are TRBV5-1 and TRBJ2-1, with TRBD1 matching 7 bases. The germline CDR1 and CDR2 sequences are SGHRS and YFSETQ. The CDR3 runs to 15 residues. The J segment lost 0 bases and the V segment lost 2 bases, leaving 2 bases of the junction unmatched. In DNA, the CDR3 is TGCGCCAGCAGCTTAGGGGGCAGCTCCTACAATGAGCAGTTCTTC. This codes for CASSLGGSSYNEQFF.

This sequence joins TRBV4-1 and TRBJ1-2, with 9 positions matching TRBD1. This CDR3 contains 15 residues. The trim removed 4 bases at V and 0 bases at J, leaving 3 bases unmatched. Germline V gene sequence: CDR1 MGHRA, CDR2 YSYEKL. Here the CDR3 DNA reads TGCGCCAGCAGCCGGGGACAGGGAACTAACTATGGCTACACCTTC. Translated: CASSRGQGTNYGYTF.

In DNA form, the CDR3 reads TGTGCCAGCAGCCAAGAGGACAGCCCCCTCCTACCCTATCCCTATGGCTACACCTTC. Translation: CASSQEDSPLLPYPYGYTF. The rearrangement links TRBV14 to TRBJ1-2, with D perhaps matching TRBD1 (6 bases). CDR1 and CDR2 (germline): SGHDN, FVKESK. Trimming cost V 0 bases and J 4 bases, with 24 bases left between them. This CDR3 comprises 19 residues.

The rearrangement links TRBV28 to TRBJ2-2; D is unresolved. Trimming took 1 base from V and 1 from J, leaving 7 bases between them. In germline, CDR1 is MDHEN, CDR2 SYDVKM. CDR3 length: 15 amino acids. CDR3 sequence: CASSLFYRNTGELFF. DNA for the CDR3: TGTGCCAGCAGTTTATTTTACAGGAACACCGGGGAGCTGTTTTTT. The full variable domain, in which reference TRBV28 and TRBJ2-2 provide the parts outside the CDR3, is DVKVTQSSRYLVKRTGEKVFLECVQDMDHENMFWYRQDPGLGLRLIYFSYDVKMKEKGDIPEGYSVSREKKERFSLILESASTNQTSMYLCASSLFYRNTGELFFGEGSRLTVL.

The rearrangement joins TRBV19 to TRBJ2-3, with 12 bases identical to TRBD2. Per the germline V gene, CDR1 is LNHDA and CDR2 is SQIVND (reference sequence). This CDR3 has 16 amino acids. The ends lost 4 bases at V and 2 bases at J; junction bases unmatched: 4. As DNA, the CDR3 is TGTGCCAGTAGTACAGGACTAGCGGGGCTCACAGATACGCAGTATTTT. Protein sequence: CASSTGLAGLTDTQYF.

The chain links TRBV25-1 to TRBJ2-2, with 7 bases that match TRBD1. The CDR3 runs 14 residues. From germline, CDR1 is MGHDK and CDR2 SYGVNS. V lost 6 bases and J lost 6; bases outside the gene matches: 7. For the CDR3, the DNA is TGTGCCAGCAGAGCCCAACAGGGGTCCGGGGAGCTGTTTTTT. Amino acid sequence: CASRAQQGSGELFF. Combining the CDR3 with reference TRBV25-1 and TRBJ2-2 gives the whole variable domain EADIYQTPRYLVIGTGKKITLECSQTMGHDKMYWYQQDPGMELHLIHYSYGVNSTEKGDLSSESTVSRIRTEHFPLTLESARPSHTSQYLCASRAQQGSGELFFGEGSRLTVL.